This entry describes one T cell receptor (beta chain). RNA was extracted and reverse transcribed into cDNA as the sequencing template. The table came from immunoSEQ multiplex PCR; TCRdb's copy has only in-frame clones and leaves some out. The data contain over 200,000 clones, more than 45% of them singletons. The CDR3 runs to 15 residues. Germline CDR1 is MNHEY and CDR2 is SMNVEV (reference sequence). Unmatched junction bases numbered 6, after V lost 4 bases and J lost 3 bases. Both peripheral blood and punch biopsies of lesional scalp skin were obtained from patients who had alopecia areata. The data are from a study of CD8+ T cells in alopecia areata. About the study: Tofacitinib was taken orally by treated patients, and the dose was 5 to 10 mg twice daily.

The sample was CD4+ T cells sorted from blood, taken at week 0. The clonotype was recovered from a human donor with alopecia areata. The chain couples TRBV27 to TRBJ2-5; 9 bases map to TRBD1. The DNA of the CDR3 is TGTGCCAGCAGTTCCCTCGGGACAGGGAAAGAGACCCAGTACTTC. Amino acids: CASSSLGTGKETQYF.